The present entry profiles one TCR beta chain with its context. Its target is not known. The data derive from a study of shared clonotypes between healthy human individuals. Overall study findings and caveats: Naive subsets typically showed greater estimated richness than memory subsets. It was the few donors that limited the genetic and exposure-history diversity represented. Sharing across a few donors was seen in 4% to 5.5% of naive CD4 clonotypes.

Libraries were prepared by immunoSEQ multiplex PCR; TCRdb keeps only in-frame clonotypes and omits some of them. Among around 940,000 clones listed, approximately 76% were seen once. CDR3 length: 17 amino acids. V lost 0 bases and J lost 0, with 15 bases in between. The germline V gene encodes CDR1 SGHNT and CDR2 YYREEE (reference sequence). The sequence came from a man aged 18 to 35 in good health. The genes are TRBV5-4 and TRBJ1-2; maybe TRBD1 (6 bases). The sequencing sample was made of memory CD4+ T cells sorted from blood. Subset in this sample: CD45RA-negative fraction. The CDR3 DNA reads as TGTGCCAGCAGCTTGGGCGTCTTCTGGGGGCCTAACTATGGCTACACCTTC. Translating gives CASSLGVFWGPNYGYTF.